Following are 17 T cell receptor beta chains from one sample sequenced in a study of regulatory T cells in long-lasting Graves disease. Time point specified: newly diagnosed GD, antithyroid drugs for less than 3 months. PBMCs were the source of the RNA used for TCR sequencing. Researchers made TCR beta libraries by using iRepertoire HTBI primers and running Arm-PCR on CDR3 regions. MiXCR was run by TCRdb on the multiplex PCR reads, yielding one entry per CDR3 protein. The table lists about 500,000 distinct CDR3 sequences, around 12% of them singletons, with around 10% in the top ten. The sample also formed part of further work on T cells in Graves' hyperthyroidism and ophthalmopathy.

The material sequenced was peripheral blood mononuclear cells (PBMCs), taken at new diagnosis, from a patient treated with antithyroid drugs. All receptors derive from a woman between 25 and 40 years old with Graves disease.

This clonotype was observed at least ten times. V and J are TRBV11-2 and TRBJ1-2, with D possibly matching TRBD1 (6 bases). This CDR3 has 14 amino acids. Trimming left V 5 bases short and J 8 bases short, with 18 bases between. Germline assignment: CDR1 SGHAT and CDR2 FQNNGV. The CDR3 DNA follows: TGTGCCAGCAGCGTAGTGGGGGACACGGAGGGCTACACCTTC. Residues: CASSVVGDTEGYTF. The variable domain in full, completed from reference TRBV11-2 and TRBJ1-2, reads EAGVAQSPRYKIIEKRQSVAFWCNPISGHATLYWYQQILGQGPKLLIQFQNNGVVDDSQLPKDRFSAERLKGVDSTLKIQPAKLEDSAVYLCASSVVGDTEGYTFGSGTRLTVV.

The sample holds a few counts of this clonotype. The chain links TRBV7-9 to TRBJ2-6, with D tentatively TRBD2 (5 bases). Germline CDR1 and CDR2: SEHNR and FQNEAQ (reference sequence). Trimming removed 10 bases at V and 1 base at J, with 8 bases between. The CDR3 has 13 amino acids. CDR3 sequence: CAITRSGANVLTF. CDR3 DNA: TGTGCCATAACTAGATCTGGGGCCAACGTCCTGACTTTC.

The table lists this clonotype with many counts. The V gene is TRBV7-2, the J gene TRBJ2-5; D is ambiguous. The germline V and J ends were trimmed by 4 bases and 7 bases, with 13 bases remaining between them. Per germline, CDR1 SGHTA and CDR2 FQGNSA. This CDR3 has 13 amino acids. CDR3 DNA sequence: TGTGCCAGCAGCTCCCCTATGAATCGGACCCAGTACTTC. This translates into CASSSPMNRTQYF.

This clonotype was seen at least ten times. This chain links TRBV12-3 or TRBV12-4 with TRBJ1-5; no definite D call. This CDR3 has 14 amino acids. The ends were cut back, 8 bases at V and 0 bases at J, with 11 bases in the middle. CDR3 in amino acids: CASGGQYSNQPQHF. Here the CDR3 DNA reads TGTGCCAGCGGTGGGCAGTATAGCAATCAGCCCCAGCATTTT.

This clonotype was seen at least ten times. This rearrangement joins TRBV3-1 to TRBJ1-1; no clear D gene. CDR1 LGHDT and CDR2 YNNKEL come from the germline V gene (reference sequence). V shed 1 base and J shed 5 bases, with 11 bases lying between them. The CDR3 sequence is 14 residues long. The CDR3 reads CASSQAKGRTEAFF. As DNA, the CDR3 is TGTGCCAGCAGCCAAGCCAAGGGAAGGACTGAAGCTTTCTTT.

The sample holds many counts of this clonotype. The genes are TRBV2 and TRBJ2-1, with 12 nucleotides matching TRBD2. V shed 6 bases, J shed 6 bases, and the junction held 6 bases outside the gene matches. In germline, CDR1 is SNHLY, CDR2 FYNNEI. The CDR3 runs to 15 residues. The CDR3 loop reads CASRPTSGSANEQFF. The CDR3 region has the DNA TGTGCCAGCAGGCCGACTAGCGGGAGCGCCAATGAGCAGTTCTTC.

This clonotype was seen repeatedly, ten times or more. The rearrangement uses TRBV2 and TRBJ1-1; tentative D call: TRBD1 (6 bases). Trimming shortened V by 8 bases and J by 0 bases, and 7 bases separated the two germline ends. CDR1 is SNHLY, CDR2 FYNNEI, per germline. The CDR3 is made up of 12 amino acids. CDR3 sequence (DNA): TGTGCCAGCGGGACATTGAACACTGAAGCTTTCTTT. It translates to CASGTLNTEAFF.

DNA of the CDR3: TGTGCCAGCAGCTTACTACATAGCGAGTCTGGGGCCAACGTCCTGACTTTC. Its translation is CASSLLHSESGANVLTF. The V call is TRBV7-9, the J call TRBJ2-6; perhaps TRBD2 as D (5 bases). V lost 2 bases, J lost 1 base, and 12 bases lay in between. Germline V CDR1 and CDR2: SEHNR, FQNEAQ (reference sequence). The CDR3 is 17 amino acids.

In its sample, this clonotype was seen many times. The V and J genes are TRBV7-2 and TRBJ2-7; 7 nucleotides align to TRBD2. This CDR3 has 12 residues. V shed 2 bases and J 6 bases; nucleotides not matched to a gene: 1. Germline assignment: CDR1 SGHTA and CDR2 FQGNSA. The CDR3 is CASSLREVEQYF. CDR3 DNA: TGTGCCAGCAGCTTACGGGAGGTCGAGCAGTACTTC.

Ten or more counts support this clonotype. This rearrangement joins TRBV27 to TRBJ2-1; the D is unclear. Germline CDR1 reads MNHEY; CDR2 reads SMNVEV (reference sequence). V lost 0 bases to trimming and J lost 13 bases, with 13 bases between them. This CDR3 is 13 amino acids long. CDR3 DNA: TGTGCCAGCAGTTTATCATGGGGATCGTCTCAGTTCTTC. Amino acids: CASSLSWGSSQFF.

Points on this clonotype: Just one base apart from a much larger clone, this may be a read error. V gene TRBV2 combines with J gene TRBJ1-1; TRBD1 matches 7 bases. This CDR3 has 14 amino acids. Germline V CDR1 and CDR2: SNHLY, FYNNEI. The V and J ends lost 5 bases and 1 base, in that order; junction bases with no gene match: 4. The CDR3 sequence: CASSQRQGNTEAFF. The CDR3, as DNA: TGTGCCAGCAGTCAGCGACAGGGGAACACTGAAGCTTTCTTT.

This clonotype was seen ten or more times. The V and J genes are TRBV20-1 and TRBJ1-3; a possible D gene is TRBD1 (5 bases). The CDR3 sequence is 14 residues long. The V and J ends lost 5 bases and 0 bases respectively, with 11 bases between them. Germline CDR1 and CDR2: DFQATT and SNEGSKA (reference sequence). The chain's CDR3 is CSADAGGSGNTIYF. DNA of the CDR3: TGCAGTGCTGATGCTGGGGGCTCTGGAAACACCATATATTTT.

This clonotype was picked up many times. J is TRBJ1-1 and V is TRBV6-1; D unclear. Germline V gives CDR1 MNHNS, CDR2 SASEGT. Deletions cut 6 bases from V and 4 bases from J, with 15 bases between. CDR3 length: 14 residues. As DNA, the CDR3 is TGTGCCAGCAGCCCTCTTGGAAAAGGCACTGAAGCTTTCTTT. Amino acids: CASSPLGKGTEAFF.

At least ten counts were recorded for this clonotype. This chain joins TRBV20-1 and TRBJ2-7; 10 bases align to TRBD2. Germline trimming cut 0 bases from V and 1 base from J; bases unmatched to any gene: 12. Germline V gene sequence: CDR1 DFQATT, CDR2 SNEGSKA (reference sequence). The CDR3 length is 18 residues. DNA of the CDR3: TGCAGTGCTAGAGATGCTAGCGGGAGTATCCTAACGTCCTACGAGCAGTACTTC. Residues: CSARDASGSILTSYEQYF.

CDR3 region: CASSGGGDGIQYF. The CDR3 DNA follows: TGTGCCAGCAGTGGAGGGGGTGACGGCATTCAGTACTTC. The V and J genes are TRBV9 and TRBJ2-4, with D perhaps matching TRBD1 or TRBD2 (6 bases each). Between the trimmed V and J ends, which lost 5 bases and 9 bases, there was a span of 15 bases. This CDR3 contains 13 residues. CDR1 and CDR2 from the germline V gene are SGDLS and YYNGEE.

This chain links TRBV10-2 with TRBJ2-7; D is unresolved. V lost 5 bases and J 7 bases, leaving 15 bases between the germline ends. Germline CDR1 is WSHSY and CDR2 is SAAADI. The CDR3 runs to 13 residues. Written as DNA, the CDR3 is TGCGCCAGCAGTAGTAGACTCGGTGGGGAGCAGTACTTC. The encoded protein is CASSSRLGGEQYF.

V is TRBV6-2 or TRBV6-3 and J is TRBJ2-7; D not certain. V was clipped by 0 bases and J by 2 bases, with 17 bases between them. Germline V gene lookup returns CDR1 MNHEY and CDR2 SVGEGT. The CDR3 length is 17 residues. The CDR3 is CASSYSHREPQTYEQYF. The CDR3 DNA reads TGTGCCAGCAGTTACTCACATCGAGAGCCACAGACCTACGAGCAGTACTTC.